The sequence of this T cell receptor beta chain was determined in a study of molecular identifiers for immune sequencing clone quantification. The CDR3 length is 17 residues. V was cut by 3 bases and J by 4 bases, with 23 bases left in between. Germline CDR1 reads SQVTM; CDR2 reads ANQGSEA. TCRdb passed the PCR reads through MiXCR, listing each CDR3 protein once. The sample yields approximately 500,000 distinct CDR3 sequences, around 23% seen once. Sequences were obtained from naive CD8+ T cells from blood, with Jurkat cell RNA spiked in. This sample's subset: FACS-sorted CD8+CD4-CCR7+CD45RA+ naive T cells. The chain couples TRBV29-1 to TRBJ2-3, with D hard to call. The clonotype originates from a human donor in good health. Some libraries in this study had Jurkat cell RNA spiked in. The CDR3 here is CSVEPVPGSVGPDTQYF. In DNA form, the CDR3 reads TGCAGCGTTGAGCCCGTGCCGGGCTCCGTTGGGCCAGATACGCAGTATTTT.